This TCR beta chain was captured in a study of blood T cell repertoires in COVID-19. V was pared by 6 bases and J by 9 bases, with 13 bases between. Germline V lookup: CDR1 SQVTM, CDR2 ANQGSEA. The CDR3 covers 11 residues. The protocol was immunoSEQ multiplex PCR, while the TCRdb copy is restricted to in-frame clones and leaves out a portion. The table lists over 200,000 clones, around four fifths of them singletons, with around 18% in the top ten. The sequence was collected from an elderly woman with active or convalescent COVID-19. V gene TRBV29-1 combines with J gene TRBJ2-3; no reliable D call. Sequences were obtained from peripheral blood. The CDR3, as DNA: TGCAGCGTGTGGATGTCTAGAACGCAGTATTTT. Translated, it gives CSVWMSRTQYF.